Below, one T cell receptor (beta chain) is given with its context. The data are from a study of blood T cell repertoires in COVID-19. Study-level background: Sites across the United States, Italy and Spain contributed samples from acute and convalescent COVID-19. Sources were T cells, B-cell-depleted T cells, or PBMCs; the material itself was cDNA or gDNA.

The germline V and J ends were trimmed by 5 bases and 3 bases, with 10 bases remaining between them. The CDR3 spans 13 residues. Germline-derived CDR1 and CDR2 are WNHNN and SYGVQD (reference sequence). Under the authors' procedure: Reference gene primers were amplified, and this amplification served to estimate nucleated cell counts. Produced via immunoSEQ multiplex PCR; TCRdb's table is partial and in-frame only. That table gives V, J and clone size, and the DNA gave D and trimming. This table holds 190,000 or so clones, about 83% found once. Sequencing was carried out using peripheral blood. The TCR originated in a man aged 60 to 69 who had recovered from COVID-19. The rearrangement joins TRBV10-1 to TRBJ1-2, with D perhaps matching TRBD1 (6 bases). CDR3 coding DNA: TGCGCCAGCAGTTCGGACAGTTACTATGGCTACACCTTC. It is translated as CASSSDSYYGYTF.